A selection of T cell receptor beta chains follows, all from one sample in a study of blood T cell repertoires in COVID-19. Profiled with immunoSEQ multiplex PCR; TCRdb holds only in-frame clones, not every one. The profile shows roughly 140,000 clones, less than 90% of them singletons. The sequenced sample consisted of peripheral blood. These receptor sequences come from a woman in her 70s with acute or convalescent COVID-19. Each CDR3 is given without its conserved first and last residue. Fields, in order: clone size, J gene, V gene, CDR3 protein. A clone size is listed for some rows: how often the clone was seen (once, few, many), or a class if it is expanded.

.	TRBJ1-5	TRBV5-6	ASSFGGPGSGQPQH
once	TRBJ2-2	TRBV7-2	ASSLDIRGSRTGELF
.	TRBJ1-4	TRBV7-9	ASSFGTYEKLF
once	TRBJ1-5	TRBV30	AWNRQTGPQH
.	TRBJ1-2	TRBV14	ASSQSWGQGASYGYT
few	TRBJ2-1	TRBV19	ASSINAGSYEQF
.	TRBJ1-1	TRBV7-2	ASSFRQGDTEAF
.	TRBJ1-3	TRBV12-3/TRBV12-4	ASSPNPKNTIY
.	TRBJ1-4	TRBV7-6	ASSSRQGREKLF
.	TRBJ1-1	TRBV7-2	ASSLIQGEAAF
.	TRBJ1-2	TRBV6-5	ASSYDWTRYGYT
.	TRBJ1-1	TRBV10-2	ASSQGKNEAF
.	TRBJ2-7	TRBV6-2/TRBV6-3	ASSDKYEQY
.	TRBJ2-1	TRBV27	ASGLPRGGYNEQF
.	TRBJ2-3	TRBV5-4	ASGVAGGDTQY
few	TRBJ1-1	TRBV30	AWSVMEEGTEAF
.	TRBJ1-2	TRBV5-8	ASSLQGALLGYT
.	TRBJ2-3	TRBV11-2	ASSSPRGGVYTDTQY
.	TRBJ1-6	TRBV6-1	ASSEAQGDSPLH
once	TRBJ1-1	TRBV5-8	ASSLERGGNTEAF
.	TRBJ2-7	TRBV19	ASRQGGLAGDSYEQY
.	TRBJ1-5	TRBV6-6	ASSSTGTQPQH
.	TRBJ2-5	TRBV7-8	ASSLGGFRGETQY
.	TRBJ1-6	TRBV18	ASSITPPGAGGAISPLH
.	TRBJ2-2	TRBV9	ASSPHRLAGGRGLTGELF
.	TRBJ2-5	TRBV5-6	ASSYRTGAQETQY
.	TRBJ1-1	TRBV5-5	ASSPRLRGANTEAF
.	TRBJ1-6	TRBV2	ASRGGQGNSPLH
.	TRBJ2-1	TRBV7-9	ASTRPTSGDNEQF
.	TRBJ2-3	TRBV7-9	ASSPGGPPDTQY
.	TRBJ2-1	TRBV4-1	ASSLLGAGGYEQF
.	TRBJ1-2	TRBV4-1	ASSQDPGTRRGGYT
.	TRBJ1-5	TRBV28	ASSSTGGVGNQPQH
once	TRBJ1-2	TRBV6-5	ASSYSKAGDGYT
.	TRBJ2-5	TRBV5-4	ASSSPLAGEETQY
.	TRBJ2-1	TRBV7-2	ASSPWTSGGRGEQF
.	TRBJ1-2	TRBV7-2	ASSLQGSTNYGYT
.	TRBJ1-1	TRBV7-9	ASSFTGTGVSEAF
.	TRBJ1-3	TRBV7-9	ASSSPGQGNTIY
few	TRBJ1-1	TRBV7-6	ASSLGSQGLNTEAF
.	TRBJ1-1	TRBV18	ASSIKLAVNTEAF
.	TRBJ2-3	TRBV7-2	ASSRGGTDTQY
.	TRBJ2-3	TRBV24-1	ATSDSARTSGTDTQY